Reported below is one T cell receptor beta chain. This record comes from a study of blood T cell repertoires in COVID-19. The CDR3 is 15 amino acids. Germline V lookup: CDR1 SGHTA, CDR2 FQGNSA. V lost 2 bases and J lost 4, with 14 bases in between. As processed by the authors: Reference gene primer amplification yielded estimated nucleated cell counts. Measured with immunoSEQ multiplex PCR; TCRdb has only the in-frame clones, and not every one. V, J and clone size are those of that table, while D and trimming were read from the DNA. The sample holds 390,000 or so clones; roughly four fifths are singletons and the top ten take approximately 5.4%.

Sequenced input: PBMCs or T cells enriched from blood (not recorded which). The chain has TRBV7-2 and TRBJ1-2; tentative D call: TRBD1 (5 bases). This TCR was recovered from a woman aged 50 to 60 who had recovered from COVID-19. For the CDR3, the DNA is TGTGCCAGCAGCTTAAGGGAGGGTAGGGGCTATGGCTACACCTTC. It translates to CASSLREGRGYGYTF.